These 27 T cell receptor beta chains originate from one sample sequenced in a study of blood T cell repertoires in COVID-19. Profiled with immunoSEQ multiplex PCR; TCRdb holds only in-frame clones, not every one. The sample has 150,000 to 200,000 clones, around 86% seen once; the top ten hold roughly 0.99%. Material for sequencing was peripheral blood. The receptor set was obtained from a young man with acute or convalescent COVID-19.

This chain joins TRBV6-1 and TRBJ1-2; 9 nucleotides line up with TRBD1. The CDR3 runs 15 residues. V dropped 2 bases and J dropped 6; count of bases not matched to a gene: 7. The germline gives CDR1 MNHNS, CDR2 SASEGT. The CDR3 DNA is TGTGCCAGCAGTGAACAGGACAGGGGACCTCATGGCTACACCTTC. It specifies CASSEQDRGPHGYTF.

The V and J genes are TRBV30 and TRBJ1-4, with D maybe TRBD1 (5 bases). V was clipped by 6 bases and J by 4 bases, with 9 bases between them. This CDR3 comprises 12 residues. CDR1 is GTSNPN, CDR2 SVGIG, per germline (reference sequence). The CDR3 is CACDRNNEKLFF. DNA for the CDR3: TGTGCCTGTGACAGAAATAATGAAAAACTGTTTTTT.

This chain links TRBV18 with TRBJ1-4, with D tentatively TRBD1 (6 bases). Germline V gene sequence: CDR1 KGHSH, CDR2 LQKENI. The CDR3 extends over 17 amino acids. Trimming removed 3 bases from V and 8 bases from J, with 22 bases in between. The CDR3 sequence: CASSPETQGIFREKLFF. CDR3 nucleotide sequence: TGTGCCAGCTCACCCGAAACACAGGGAATTTTTCGGGAAAAACTGTTTTTT.

The DNA for the CDR3 is TGCGCCAGCAGCTTGTCGGGGGGCTACTCTTCTGGCTACACCTTC. Translation: CASSLSGGYSSGYTF. This sequence joins TRBV5-1 and TRBJ1-2; possibly TRBD1 for D (6 bases). CDR1 and CDR2 from the germline V gene are SGHRS and YFSETQ. The CDR3 consists of 15 residues. V lost 1 base, J lost 7 bases, and 17 bases lay in between.

This sequence joins TRBV9 and TRBJ2-3; 14 nucleotides match TRBD2. V trimming: 3 bases; J trimming: 1 base; junction bases outside the gene matches: 16. The CDR3 is 21 residues long. Germline V gives CDR1 SGDLS, CDR2 YYNGEE. CDR3 sequence: CASSEAMTSGGAGRGTDTQYF. The CDR3 nucleotides are TGTGCCAGCAGCGAAGCGATGACTAGCGGGGGGGCGGGACGCGGCACAGATACGCAGTATTTT.

This sequence joins TRBV27 and TRBJ1-4, with TRBD1 identical over 11 bases. The J segment lost 13 bases and the V segment lost 4 bases, leaving 5 bases of the junction unmatched. This CDR3 has 13 residues. Germline CDR1 and CDR2: MNHEY and SMNVEV (reference sequence). The CDR3 sequence is CASSSDRGQGLFF. In DNA, the CDR3 is TGTGCCAGCAGTTCGGACAGGGGGCAAGGACTGTTTTTT.

This rearrangement joins TRBV6-5 to TRBJ1-3, with unresolved D. This CDR3 contains 14 residues. Germline V gene sequence: CDR1 MNHEY, CDR2 SVGAGI. Trimming took off 6 bases at V and 0 bases at J, with 9 bases between the two ends. The CDR3 nucleotides read TGTGCCAGCAGAATGACAAGCTCTGGAAACACCATATATTTT. Its protein is CASRMTSSGNTIYF.

The chain employs TRBV28 and TRBJ2-1, with TRBD2 matching 12 bases. The germline V gene has CDR1 MDHEN and CDR2 SYDVKM. This CDR3 is built from 15 residues. The junction had 7 bases not matched to a gene; V was cut back by 5 bases and J by 8 bases. CDR3 region: CASSPRLAGVYEQFF. CDR3 DNA: TGTGCCAGCAGTCCACGACTAGCGGGGGTGTATGAGCAGTTCTTC. Full variable domain (rest looked up from reference TRBV28 and TRBJ2-1): DVKVTQSSRYLVKRTGEKVFLECVQDMDHENMFWYRQDPGLGLRLIYFSYDVKMKEKGDIPEGYSVSREKKERFSLILESASTNQTSMYLCASSPRLAGVYEQFFGPGTRLTVL.

This clone was seen only once. The V gene is TRBV9, the J gene TRBJ2-7; the match to TRBD1 covers 10 bases. This CDR3 has 14 amino acids. The germline gives CDR1 SGDLS, CDR2 YYNGEE. Unmatched junction bases numbered 3, after V lost 3 bases and J lost 3 bases. The CDR3 region is CASSAGTGVYEQYF. CDR3 coding DNA: TGTGCCAGCAGCGCCGGGACAGGGGTCTACGAGCAGTACTTC.

The J gene is TRBJ1-5, the V gene TRBV30; no clear D. The CDR3 spans 13 residues. The V end lost 2 bases, the J end lost 6 bases, and 11 bases lay between the germline ends. In germline, CDR1 is GTSNPN, CDR2 SVGIG (reference sequence). The CDR3 protein is CAWSNRVGQPQHF. For the CDR3, the DNA is TGTGCCTGGAGTAACCGGGTAGGTCAGCCCCAGCATTTT.

A single count supports this clone. The rearrangement uses TRBV3-1 (or the pseudogene TRBV3-2) and TRBJ1-2; D perhaps matches TRBD1 (5 bases). Germline V gives CDR1 LGHDT, CDR2 YNNKEL (reference sequence). Trimming shortened V by 2 bases and J by 10 bases, and 11 bases separated the two germline ends. The CDR3 runs 12 residues. The CDR3 region has the DNA TGTGCCAGCAGCCAACTCAGGGATGTCTACACCTTC. Translating gives CASSQLRDVYTF.

The chain employs TRBV7-6 and TRBJ2-3; TRBD2 matches at 9 bases. The V and J ends lost 5 bases and 2 bases, in that order; junction bases with no gene match: 8. Germline values: CDR1 SGHVS, CDR2 FNYEAQ. The CDR3 is made up of 16 amino acids. DNA for the CDR3: TGTGCCAGCAGCCCAAACGGCGGGGGGGCCACAGATACGCAGTATTTT. Amino acid sequence: CASSPNGGGATDTQYF.

The V gene is TRBV5-1, the J gene TRBJ2-5; D perhaps matches TRBD2 (7 bases). Germline V gives CDR1 SGHRS, CDR2 YFSETQ. V lost 3 bases and J lost 4, with 16 bases in between. The CDR3 has 15 amino acids. CDR3 sequence: CASSSLRGGPETQYF. CDR3 bases: TGCGCCAGCAGCTCGCTAAGGGGGGGGCCAGAGACCCAGTACTTC.

The rearrangement links TRBV6-5 to TRBJ2-3; D unclear. This CDR3 region has 14 residues. Looked up from germline, CDR1 is MNHEY and CDR2 is SVGAGI. The V end was cut by 6 bases, the J end by 6 bases, with 16 bases between. CDR3 in amino acids: CASRDDTFLDTQYF. The CDR3 coding sequence is TGTGCCAGCAGAGATGACACCTTCCTGGATACGCAGTATTTT.

The V gene is TRBV2, the J gene TRBJ1-1; D perhaps matches TRBD1 (5 bases). This CDR3 is 14 amino acids long. Germline CDR1 is SNHLY and CDR2 is FYNNEI. Trimming cost V 7 bases and J 1 base, with 13 bases left between them. CDR3 in amino acids: CASTKQVTNTEAFF. The CDR3 DNA reads as TGTGCCAGCACTAAACAGGTCACGAACACTGAAGCTTTCTTT.

This chain uses TRBV14 with TRBJ2-1; 8 positions agree with TRBD1. The CDR3 is 16 residues long. The germline V gene encodes CDR1 SGHDN and CDR2 FVKESK. The ends lost 0 bases at V and 7 bases at J; junction bases unmatched: 8. This CDR3 is CASSQDFGRGRNEQFF. The CDR3, as DNA: TGTGCCAGCAGCCAAGATTTTGGCAGGGGGCGAAATGAGCAGTTCTTC.

The rearrangement uses TRBV28 and TRBJ2-7; the D gene is possibly TRBD1 (6 bases). Trimming shortened V by 5 bases and J by 5 bases, and 28 bases separated the two germline ends. The CDR3 length is 18 residues. The germline V gene encodes CDR1 MDHEN and CDR2 SYDVKM. CDR3 protein: CASSPSTGIGTSLNEQYV. The CDR3, as DNA: TGTGCCAGCAGTCCCTCTACGGGTATAGGGACAAGTCTAAACGAGCAGTACGTC.

This sequence joins TRBV2 and TRBJ1-2; 9 bases align to TRBD1. There are 14 residues in the CDR3. Germline CDR1 and CDR2: SNHLY and FYNNEI. The V segment lost 6 bases and the J segment 2 bases; nucleotides outside the gene matches: 4. The CDR3 spells CASSQGQGNYGYTF. CDR3 DNA sequence: TGTGCCAGCAGCCAGGGACAGGGAAACTATGGCTACACCTTC.

The gene calls are TRBV4-1 and TRBJ1-2; TRBD1 agrees at 7 bases. CDR3 length: 14 residues. Germline values: CDR1 MGHRA, CDR2 YSYEKL. With 3 bases clipped from V and 8 bases from J, the junction kept 9 bases outside the gene matches. CDR3 bases: TGCGCCAGCAGCCACTACGACAGGGCTGACGGCTACACCTTC. Its translation is CASSHYDRADGYTF.

V usage is TRBV14 and J usage is TRBJ2-1, with a possible D match to TRBD2 (7 bases). Trimming removed 1 base at V and 4 bases at J, with 23 bases between. Germline CDR1 and CDR2: SGHDN and FVKESK. CDR3 length equals 19 residues. This CDR3 is CASSQARGARERIYNEQFF. The CDR3, as DNA: TGTGCCAGCAGCCAAGCTCGGGGGGCGAGGGAAAGGATTTACAATGAGCAGTTCTTC.

The chain uses TRBV20-1 and TRBJ1-5; D is perhaps TRBD1 (5 bases). This CDR3 has 12 amino acids. V lost 3 bases and J lost 7, with 10 bases in between. Germline assignment: CDR1 DFQATT and CDR2 SNEGSKA (reference sequence). CDR3 in amino acids: CSASWTTQPQHF. CDR3 in DNA: TGCAGTGCTAGTTGGACAACCCAGCCCCAGCATTTT.

The chain couples TRBV5-8 to TRBJ2-3, with unresolved D. Germline-derived CDR1 and CDR2 are SGHTS and YDEGEE. Trimming shortened V by 4 bases and J by 10 bases, and 13 bases separated the two germline ends. CDR3 length: 12 residues. CDR3 region: CASSVDPAAQYF. In nucleotides, the CDR3 is TGTGCCAGCAGCGTTGACCCGGCGGCGCAGTATTTT.

V is TRBV6-5 and J is TRBJ2-1, with a possible D match to TRBD1 (6 bases). Germline-derived CDR1 and CDR2 are MNHEY and SVGAGI. The CDR3 runs to 14 residues. Trimming took off 8 bases at V and 3 bases at J, with 14 bases between the two ends. CDR3 sequence reads: CASPTGPDYNEQFF. CDR3 DNA: TGTGCCAGCCCGACAGGACCAGACTACAATGAGCAGTTCTTC.

The count of this clone is one. V is TRBV5-6 and J is TRBJ1-3; 7 bases map to TRBD1. The junction had 8 bases not matched to a gene; V was cut back by 0 bases and J by 8 bases. The V gene's germline CDR1 is SGHDT and CDR2 YYEEEE. This CDR3 has 15 amino acids. The CDR3 here is CASSLGDRSRDTIYF. The CDR3 DNA reads as TGTGCCAGCAGCTTGGGGGACAGATCCCGCGACACCATATATTTT.

The chain combines TRBV6-5 with TRBJ2-1, with 8 positions matching TRBD2. CDR3 length: 15 amino acids. Trimming removed 8 bases from V and 0 bases from J; junction bases left unmatched: 6. CDR1 and CDR2 from the germline V gene are MNHEY and SVGAGI. The CDR3 sequence is CASVPLAGSYNEQFF. For the CDR3, the DNA is TGTGCCAGCGTACCCCTAGCGGGCTCCTACAATGAGCAGTTCTTC.

The rearrangement joins TRBV27 to TRBJ1-2; TRBD1 aligns across 7 bases. The CDR3 extends over 12 amino acids. The ends lost 6 bases at V and 3 bases at J; junction bases unmatched: 1. Germline V lookup: CDR1 MNHEY, CDR2 SMNVEV (reference sequence). DNA of the CDR3: TGTGCCAGCAGAACAGGGGACTATGGCTACACCTTC. Translation gives CASRTGDYGYTF.

Points on this clone: No DNA is shown, since the ends of the CDR3 on it are uncertain; the CDR3 is the one TCRdb lists. The gene calls are TRBV7-2 and TRBJ2-3; TRBD2, the D gene given by the table, was not confirmed from the DNA. The length of the CDR3 is 18 amino acids, counting both ends. CDR1 and CDR2 (germline): SGHTA, FQGNSA. CDR3: CASSFLWASGGPGDTQYF.